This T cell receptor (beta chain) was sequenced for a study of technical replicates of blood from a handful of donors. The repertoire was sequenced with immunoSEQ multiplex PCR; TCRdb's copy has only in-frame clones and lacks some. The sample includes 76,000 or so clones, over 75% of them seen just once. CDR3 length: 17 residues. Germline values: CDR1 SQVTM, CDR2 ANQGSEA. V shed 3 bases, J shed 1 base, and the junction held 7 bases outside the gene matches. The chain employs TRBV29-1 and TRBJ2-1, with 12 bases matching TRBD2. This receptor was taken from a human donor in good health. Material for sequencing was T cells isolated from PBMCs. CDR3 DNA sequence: TGCAGCGTTGACGGGCTAGCGGGAGGGTTTTCCTACAATGAGCAGTTCTTC. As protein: CSVDGLAGGFSYNEQFF.